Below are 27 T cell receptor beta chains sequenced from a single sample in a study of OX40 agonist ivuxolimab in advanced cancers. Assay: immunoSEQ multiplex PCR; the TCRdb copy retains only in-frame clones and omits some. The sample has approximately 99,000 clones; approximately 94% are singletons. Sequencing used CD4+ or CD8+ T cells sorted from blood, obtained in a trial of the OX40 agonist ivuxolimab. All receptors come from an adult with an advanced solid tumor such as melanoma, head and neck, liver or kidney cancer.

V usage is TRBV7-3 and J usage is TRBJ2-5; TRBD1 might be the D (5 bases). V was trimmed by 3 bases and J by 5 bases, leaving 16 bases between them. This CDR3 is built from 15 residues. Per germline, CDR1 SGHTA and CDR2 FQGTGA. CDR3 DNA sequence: TGTGCCAGCAGCTTCCAAGGGGCCCGACGGGAGACCCAGTACTTC. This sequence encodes CASSFQGARRETQYF.

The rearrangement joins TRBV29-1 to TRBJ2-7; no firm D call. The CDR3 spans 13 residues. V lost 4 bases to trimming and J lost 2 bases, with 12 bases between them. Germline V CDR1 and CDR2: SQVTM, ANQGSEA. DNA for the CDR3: TGCAGCGTTGCCGGCGGAGACCCCTACGAGCAGTACTTC. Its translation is CSVAGGDPYEQYF.

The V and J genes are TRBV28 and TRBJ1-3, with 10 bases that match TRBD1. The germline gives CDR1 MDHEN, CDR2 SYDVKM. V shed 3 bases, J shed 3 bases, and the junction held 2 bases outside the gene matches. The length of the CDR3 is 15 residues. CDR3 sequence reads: CASSFDRGLGNTIYF. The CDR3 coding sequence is TGTGCCAGCAGTTTCGACAGGGGGCTTGGAAACACCATATATTTT.

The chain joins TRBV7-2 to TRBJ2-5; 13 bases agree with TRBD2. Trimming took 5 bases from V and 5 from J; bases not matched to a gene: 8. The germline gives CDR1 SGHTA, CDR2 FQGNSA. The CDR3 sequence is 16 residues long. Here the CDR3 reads CASSRSGLAGVETQYF. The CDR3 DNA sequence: TGTGCCAGCAGCAGGTCTGGACTAGCGGGGGTGGAGACCCAGTACTTC.

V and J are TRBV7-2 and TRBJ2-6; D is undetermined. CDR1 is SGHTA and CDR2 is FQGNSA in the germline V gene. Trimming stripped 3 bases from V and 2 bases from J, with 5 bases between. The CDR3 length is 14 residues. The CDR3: CASSFLPGANVLTF. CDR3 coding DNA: TGTGCCAGCAGCTTTCTGCCTGGGGCCAACGTCCTGACTTTC.

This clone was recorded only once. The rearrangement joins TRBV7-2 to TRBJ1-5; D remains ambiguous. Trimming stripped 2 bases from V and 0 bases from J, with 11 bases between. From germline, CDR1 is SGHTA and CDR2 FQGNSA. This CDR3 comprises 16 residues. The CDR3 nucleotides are TGTGCCAGCAGCTTAAGGGCATCTTATAGCAATCAGCCCCAGCATTTT. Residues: CASSLRASYSNQPQHF. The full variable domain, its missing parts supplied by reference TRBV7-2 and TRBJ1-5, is GAGVSQSPSNKVTEKGKDVELRCDPISGHTALYWYRQSLGQGLEFLIYFQGNSAPDKSGLPSDRFSAERTGGSVSTLTIQRTQQEDSAVYLCASSLRASYSNQPQHFGDGTRLSIL.

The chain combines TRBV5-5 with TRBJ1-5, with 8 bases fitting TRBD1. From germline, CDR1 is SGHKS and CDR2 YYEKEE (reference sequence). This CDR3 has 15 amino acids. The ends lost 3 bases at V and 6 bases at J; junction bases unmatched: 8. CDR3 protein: CASSSRTGQAQPQHF. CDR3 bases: TGTGCCAGCAGCTCCCGGACAGGGCAGGCTCAGCCCCAGCATTTT.

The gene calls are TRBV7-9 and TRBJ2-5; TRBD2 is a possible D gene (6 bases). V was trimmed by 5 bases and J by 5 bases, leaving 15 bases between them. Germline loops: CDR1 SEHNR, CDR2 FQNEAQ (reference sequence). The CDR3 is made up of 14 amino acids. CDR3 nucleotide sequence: TGTGCCAGCAGCCCGTCCGGGGGTTCGGAGACCCAGTACTTC. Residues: CASSPSGGSETQYF.

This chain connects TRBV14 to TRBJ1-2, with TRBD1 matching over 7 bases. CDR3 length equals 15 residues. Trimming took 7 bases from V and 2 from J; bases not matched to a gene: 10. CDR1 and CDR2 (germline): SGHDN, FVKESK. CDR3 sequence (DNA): TGTGCCAGCAAGTCCACGAGGGGGCTCAACTATGGCTACACCTTC. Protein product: CASKSTRGLNYGYTF.

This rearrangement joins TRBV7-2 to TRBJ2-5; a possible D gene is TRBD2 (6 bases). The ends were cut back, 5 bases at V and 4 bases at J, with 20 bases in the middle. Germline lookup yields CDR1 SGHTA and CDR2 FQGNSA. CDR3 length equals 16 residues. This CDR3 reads CASSPRDSGRRETQYF. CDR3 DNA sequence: TGTGCCAGCAGCCCCCGGGACTCAGGGAGGCGAGAGACCCAGTACTTC.

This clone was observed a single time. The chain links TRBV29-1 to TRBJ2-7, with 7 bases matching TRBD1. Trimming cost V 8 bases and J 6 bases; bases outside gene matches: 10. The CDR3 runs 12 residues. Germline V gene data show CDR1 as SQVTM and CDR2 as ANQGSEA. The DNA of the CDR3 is TGCAGCTTTTCGACAGGGATCCGCGAGCAGTACTTC. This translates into CSFSTGIREQYF.

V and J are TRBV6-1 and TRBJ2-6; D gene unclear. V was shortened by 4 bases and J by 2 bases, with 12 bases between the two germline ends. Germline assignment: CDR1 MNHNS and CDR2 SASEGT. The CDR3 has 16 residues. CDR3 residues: CASSGGLNPGANVLTF. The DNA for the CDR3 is TGTGCCAGCAGTGGCGGCCTCAACCCTGGGGCCAACGTCCTGACTTTC.

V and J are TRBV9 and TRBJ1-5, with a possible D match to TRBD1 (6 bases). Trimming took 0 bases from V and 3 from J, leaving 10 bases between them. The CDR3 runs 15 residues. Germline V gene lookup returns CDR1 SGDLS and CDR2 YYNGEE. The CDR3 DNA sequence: TGTGCCAGCAGCGTAGGGAGGGGGTACAATCAGCCCCAGCATTTT. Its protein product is CASSVGRGYNQPQHF.

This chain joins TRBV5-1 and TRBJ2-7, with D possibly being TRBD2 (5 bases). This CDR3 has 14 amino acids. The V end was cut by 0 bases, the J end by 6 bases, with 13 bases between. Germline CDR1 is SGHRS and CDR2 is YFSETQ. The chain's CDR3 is CASSLVSLRVEQYF. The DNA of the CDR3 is TGCGCCAGCAGCTTGGTGAGTCTGAGGGTCGAGCAGTACTTC.

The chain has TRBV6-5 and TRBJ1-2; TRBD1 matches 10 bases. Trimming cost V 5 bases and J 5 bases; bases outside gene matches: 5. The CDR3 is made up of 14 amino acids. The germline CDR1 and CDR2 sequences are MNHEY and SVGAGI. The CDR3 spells CASSPGQGIYGYTF. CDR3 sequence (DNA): TGTGCCAGCAGTCCGGGACAGGGGATTTATGGCTACACCTTC.

The CDR3, as DNA: TGTGCCAGCTCACCGCTCGAGGCCGGGGAGCTGTTTTTT. It encodes CASSPLEAGELFF. The V and J genes are TRBV18 and TRBJ2-2; no firm D call. CDR1 and CDR2 from the germline V gene are KGHSH and LQKENI. This CDR3 spans 13 amino acids. V was trimmed by 3 bases and J by 6 bases, leaving 8 bases between them.

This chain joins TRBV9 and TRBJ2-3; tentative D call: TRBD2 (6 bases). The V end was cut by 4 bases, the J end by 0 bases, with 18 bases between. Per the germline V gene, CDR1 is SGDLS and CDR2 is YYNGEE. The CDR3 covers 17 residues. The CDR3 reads CASSPTPLASSTDTQYF. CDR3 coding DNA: TGTGCCAGCAGCCCTACCCCGCTAGCGTCTAGCACAGATACGCAGTATTTT.

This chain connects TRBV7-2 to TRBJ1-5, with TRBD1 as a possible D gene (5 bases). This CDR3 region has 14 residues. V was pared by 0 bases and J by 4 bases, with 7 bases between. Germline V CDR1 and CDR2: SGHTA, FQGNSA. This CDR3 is CASSLAGGNQPQHF. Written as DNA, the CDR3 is TGTGCCAGCAGCTTAGCCGGGGGTAATCAGCCCCAGCATTTT.

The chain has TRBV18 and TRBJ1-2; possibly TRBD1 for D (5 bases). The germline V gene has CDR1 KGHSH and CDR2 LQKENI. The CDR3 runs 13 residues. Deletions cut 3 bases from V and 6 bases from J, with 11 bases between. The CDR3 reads CASSPAEGNGYTF. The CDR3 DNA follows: TGTGCCAGCTCACCGGCCGAGGGGAATGGCTACACCTTC.

CDR3 in DNA: TGTGCCAGCAGCCCCCGCTATGAAGATACGCAGTATTTT. Translation: CASSPRYEDTQYF. The chain uses TRBV11-3 and TRBJ2-3; D unresolved. This CDR3 is 13 amino acids long. Trimming pared 5 bases from V and 5 bases from J, leaving 11 bases between. Germline CDR1 reads SGHNT; CDR2 reads YENEEA.

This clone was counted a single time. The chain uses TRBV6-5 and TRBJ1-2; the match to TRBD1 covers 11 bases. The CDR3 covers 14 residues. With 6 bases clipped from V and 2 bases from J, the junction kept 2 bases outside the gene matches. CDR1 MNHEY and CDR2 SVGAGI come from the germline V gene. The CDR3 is CASSRDRGNYGYTF. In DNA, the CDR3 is TGTGCCAGCAGCAGGGACAGGGGGAACTATGGCTACACCTTC.

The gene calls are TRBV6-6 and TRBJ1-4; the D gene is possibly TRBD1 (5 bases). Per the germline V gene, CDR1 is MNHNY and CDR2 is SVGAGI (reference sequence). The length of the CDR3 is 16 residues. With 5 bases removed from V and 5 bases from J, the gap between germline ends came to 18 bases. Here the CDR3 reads CASSTSAAGGNEKLFF. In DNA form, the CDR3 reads TGTGCCAGCAGTACCTCGGCGGCTGGGGGGAATGAAAAACTGTTTTTT.

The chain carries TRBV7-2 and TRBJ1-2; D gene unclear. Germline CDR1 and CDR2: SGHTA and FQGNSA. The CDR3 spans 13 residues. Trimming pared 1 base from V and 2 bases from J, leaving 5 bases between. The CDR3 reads CASSLVPNYGYTF. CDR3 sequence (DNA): TGTGCCAGCAGCTTAGTACCGAACTATGGCTACACCTTC. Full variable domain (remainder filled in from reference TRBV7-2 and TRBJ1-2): GAGVSQSPSNKVTEKGKDVELRCDPISGHTALYWYRQSLGQGLEFLIYFQGNSAPDKSGLPSDRFSAERTGGSVSTLTIQRTQQEDSAVYLCASSLVPNYGYTFGSGTRLTVV.

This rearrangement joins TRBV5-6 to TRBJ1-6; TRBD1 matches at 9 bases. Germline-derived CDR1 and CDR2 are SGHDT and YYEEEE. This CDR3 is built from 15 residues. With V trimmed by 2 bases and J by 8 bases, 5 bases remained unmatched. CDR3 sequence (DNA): TGTGCCAGCAGCTTCTGGGACAGGGACTATTCACCCCTCCACTTT. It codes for CASSFWDRDYSPLHF.

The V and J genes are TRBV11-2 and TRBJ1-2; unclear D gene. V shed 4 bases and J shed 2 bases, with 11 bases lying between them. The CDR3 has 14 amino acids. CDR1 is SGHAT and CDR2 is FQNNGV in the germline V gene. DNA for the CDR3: TGTGCCAGCAGCTCCCTTAAGAGAAACTATGGCTACACCTTC. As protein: CASSSLKRNYGYTF.

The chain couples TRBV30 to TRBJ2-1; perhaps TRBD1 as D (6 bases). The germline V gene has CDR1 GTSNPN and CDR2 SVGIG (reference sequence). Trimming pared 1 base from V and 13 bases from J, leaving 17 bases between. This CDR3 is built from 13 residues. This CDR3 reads CAWSAPPAGTQFF. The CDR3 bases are TGTGCCTGGAGTGCCCCCCCCGCCGGGACACAGTTCTTC. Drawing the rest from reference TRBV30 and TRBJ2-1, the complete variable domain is SQTIHQWPATLVQPVGSPLSLECTVEGTSNPNLYWYRQAAGRGLQLLFYSVGIGQISSEVPQNLSASRPQDRQFILSSKKLLLSDSGFYLCAWSAPPAGTQFFGPGTRLTVL.

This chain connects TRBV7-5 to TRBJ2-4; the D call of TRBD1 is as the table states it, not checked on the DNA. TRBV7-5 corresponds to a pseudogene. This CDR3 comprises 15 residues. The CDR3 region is CARSHQGLAKNIQYF. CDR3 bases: TGTGCCAGAAGCCACCAGGGTCTAGCCAAAAACATTCAGTACTTC.